This T cell receptor beta chain was sequenced during a study of T cells expressing NK-cell markers (dated by TCRdb to 2019 to 2021). The study in broad terms: In sorted CD3+CD56+NKG2C+, CD3+CD56+NKG2C- and CD3+CD56-NKG2C+ T-cell subsets from about 8 donors, TCR beta-chain repertoires were profiled. Randomly selected healthy volunteers, three men and five women, were used as the eight sequenced donors. Illumina HiSeq 2000/2500, MiSeq or NextSeq was used to sequence libraries as 2 x 150 bp reads. Of the eight sequenced donors, seven were found to be HCMV-seropositive and one was found to be HCMV-seronegative.

General findings and caveats noted by the study authors: Whether the expanded NKG2C-expressing T cell clones were specific for HCMV antigens remained unclear. In roughly 6 donors, the dominant CD3+CD56+NKG2C+ clonotypes ranked among the top 10 CD8+ clonotypes, making up about 1.0-7.5% of CD8+ T cells. Those dominant clonotypes were again the most abundant among CD3+CD56-NKG2C+ cells in a few donors, at about 25-60.1%.

As encoded in the germline V gene (reference sequence), CDR1 is MNHEY while CDR2 is SMNVEV. The CDR3, from cysteine to phenylalanine, totals 13 residues. No DNA sequence is on record. The reads were generated on an Illumina HiSeq 2000. 5'RACE template switching, by which a universal primer site and unique molecular identifiers were added, was used to make TCR beta cDNA libraries. cDNA synthesis was primed from the TCR beta constant segment and was followed by two successive PCR amplification steps. From the authors' description of their analysis: MIGEC handled demultiplexing of the reads and grouping by UMI, while MiTCR was used to assemble and quantify clonotypes. To remove erroneous sequences, TCR cDNA sequences were retained only when supported by two or more reads. The tcR package was used for downstream repertoire analysis, and clonotypes were matched across fractions by CDR3 nucleotide sequence plus V segment. VDJmatch was used to annotate antigen specificity against VDJdb, with one amino acid substitution in CDR3 allowed. Reprocessed by TCRdb, the reads give a single entry per CDR3 protein sequence, without DNA. TCRdb's processing, not the authors' own work, is the source of the V and J calls. Per the sample table, the count is 550,000 to 600,000 distinct CDR3 sequences. In total, the top ten clones hold 3% to 4.5% of the sample.

On this clonotype: Its binding antigen is unknown.

HCMV-specific IgG was detected in serum with a commercial ELISA kit to determine HCMV serostatus. Ficoll density gradient centrifugation was used to isolate peripheral blood mononuclear cells from blood. The source of this sequence is a man aged 18 to 29 in good health. Donor details come from another sample of the same person, matched by shared clones. The rearrangement joined TRBV27 to TRBJ2-5; no DNA is available, so the TRBD1 call from TCRdb remains unchecked. The source material was blood T cells: a sorted CD56 or NKG2C T cell subset, CD4+ or CD8+ T cells, or bulk PBMC T cells (not recorded which). The CDR3 reads CASSQGTEETQYF.